Reported below is one T cell receptor beta chain. Its binding antigen is unknown. Per-base qualities were not stored, and no clone one base away is much larger. This entry is derived from a study of blood T cells in healthy people across ages (dated by TCRdb to the mid-2010s). At the level of the whole study: In model experiments, template switching captured roughly one uniquely barcoded TCR beta cDNA molecule for every two T cells. To track age-related changes in TCR beta repertoire diversity, the study relied on deep sequencing normalized with unique cDNA molecular identifiers. The donors were divided into four age groups: young (average around 15 years), middle-aged (under 40), aged (about 60) and long-lived (roughly 82). To avoid experimental bias, donors of different ages were randomly spread across the sequencing lanes. Using the same blood draw, the study looked at two additional independent replicas of 1 million unique cDNA reads for two donors, one aged 18 to 30 and the other aged 80 or older. Study-wide findings and limitations: Bulk unsorted PBMC profiling prevented conclusive comparison of naive and antigen-experienced compartments. Compared with the aged group, more naive CD4+ T cells, fewer expanded clones and increased TCR diversity were shown by the long-lived group, suggesting age selection. Observed TCR beta diversity per million T cells fell roughly linearly with age, and a significant reduction was already apparent by age roughly 40. Because the CMV infection status of the donors was unknown, age-related changes in expanded clonotypes may potentially have been confounded. Estimates of total diversity based on one million sequenced T cells were regarded as lower bounds and as underestimates. There was a strong correlation between observed TCR beta diversity and the percentage of naive T cells measured by flow cytometry.

From a lookup of the germline V gene, CDR1 and CDR2 are SGHAT and FQNNGV. The CDR3 starts with the cysteine, ends with the phenylalanine, and has 16 residues. Only the CDR3 portion is preserved as DNA: 48 bases, with reading frame beginning at the first base. Cut back by 0 bases and 4 bases, the V and J ends lie 15 bases apart. Donors were approximately 42 systemically healthy Caucasian individuals from Russia aged roughly 6 to 95 years. Each donor gave 9.5 to 10 milliliters of peripheral blood, drawn into EDTA-treated Vacutainer tubes. Ficoll-Paque density-gradient centrifugation was used to isolate PBMCs, with at least 7 million obtained per sample. Total RNA, at least 6 micrograms per sample, was extracted from PBMCs with Trizol reagent. For every donor, flow cytometry on a PBMC aliquot measured the percentage of naive CD45RAhigh/CD27high T cells. Library construction relied on 5' RACE. TCRdb records Illumina HiSeq 2500 as the sequencer. The second PCR ran for about 7 to 11 cycles and used a J-beta primer mix along with a sample-barcoded 5' primer. A template-switch 5' adaptor carrying 12 random nucleotides introduced a unique molecular identifier onto each TCR beta cDNA molecule. Each sample yielded at least 3 million CDR3-containing paired-end reads. The Mint cDNA synthesis kit, primed by a TRBC-specific oligonucleotide, was used to synthesize first-strand cDNA from all RNA. Following uracil-DNA glycosylase treatment, all cDNA underwent a first 18-cycle PCR with the universal primers M1SS and BC2_uni_R. In the paper's pipeline: Each sample was normalized by randomly selecting 1 million high-quality reads, each carrying a distinct molecular identifier. Instead of being binned into consensus sequences, reads that shared molecular identifiers were thrown out. CDR3 identification, clonotype clustering and error correction used MiTCR with a Q25 quality threshold and the strictest error-elimination algorithm. A nonparametric unseen species model with Euler transformation was used to estimate a lower bound on total TCR beta diversity. TCRdb trimmed public reads at Q25 via fastp, called clones via MiXCR and kept in-frame beta chains. Under each unique CDR3 protein, matching rows form one entry showing the most common genes and DNA. TCRdb's processing, not the authors', yielded these V and J calls. For this sample the table gives 1.5 million to 2 million distinct CDR3 sequences, of which over 25% were detected only once. The ten biggest clones cover about 7.7% of the sample.

The receptor was derived from a woman aged 30 to 39 in good health. The sample was blood. The V and J segments used are TRBV11-2 and TRBJ2-5; TRBD2 is a weak D gene call, 7 bases matching. The CDR3 is CASSLDRGGEGETQYF. The nucleotide sequence reads TGTGCCAGCAGCTTAGATCGAGGGGGGGAGGGAGAGACCCAGTACTTC. Reference TRBV11-2 and TRBJ2-5 genes cover what lies past the CDR3, so the full variable domain is EAGVAQSPRYKIIEKRQSVAFWCNPISGHATLYWYQQILGQGPKLLIQFQNNGVVDDSQLPKDRFSAERLKGVDSTLKIQPAKLEDSAVYLCASSLDRGGEGETQYFGPGTRLLVL.